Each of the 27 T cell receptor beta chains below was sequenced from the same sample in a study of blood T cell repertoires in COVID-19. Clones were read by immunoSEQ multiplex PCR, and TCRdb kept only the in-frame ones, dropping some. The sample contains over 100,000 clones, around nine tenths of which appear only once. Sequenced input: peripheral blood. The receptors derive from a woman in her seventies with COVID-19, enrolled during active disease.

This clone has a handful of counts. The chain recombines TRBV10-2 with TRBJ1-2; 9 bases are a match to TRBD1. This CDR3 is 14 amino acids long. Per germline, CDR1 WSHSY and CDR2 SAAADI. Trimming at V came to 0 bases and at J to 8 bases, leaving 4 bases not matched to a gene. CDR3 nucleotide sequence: TGCGCCAGCAGTGAGTCGACGGGACAGGGAGGCTACACCTTC. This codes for CASSESTGQGGYTF.

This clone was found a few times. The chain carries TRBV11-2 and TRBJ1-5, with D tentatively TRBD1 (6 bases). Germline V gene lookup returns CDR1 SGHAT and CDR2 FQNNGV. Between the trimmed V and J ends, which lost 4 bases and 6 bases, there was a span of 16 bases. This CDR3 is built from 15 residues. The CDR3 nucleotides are TGTGCCAGCAGCTCAGCCGGGACATCCCCTCAGCCCCAGCATTTT. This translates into CASSSAGTSPQPQHF. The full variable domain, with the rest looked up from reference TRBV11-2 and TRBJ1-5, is EAGVAQSPRYKIIEKRQSVAFWCNPISGHATLYWYQQILGQGPKLLIQFQNNGVVDDSQLPKDRFSAERLKGVDSTLKIQPAKLEDSAVYLCASSSAGTSPQPQHFGDGTRLSIL.

CDR3 in amino acids: CASSEGGDPSNQPQHF. For the CDR3, the DNA is TGTGCCAGCAGCGAGGGGGGGGATCCTAGCAATCAGCCCCAGCATTTT. V is TRBV11-3 and J is TRBJ1-5; weak D call: TRBD1 (6 bases). V shed 5 bases and J shed 0 bases, with 14 bases lying between them. The CDR3 is 16 residues long. Germline assignment: CDR1 SGHNT and CDR2 YENEEA.

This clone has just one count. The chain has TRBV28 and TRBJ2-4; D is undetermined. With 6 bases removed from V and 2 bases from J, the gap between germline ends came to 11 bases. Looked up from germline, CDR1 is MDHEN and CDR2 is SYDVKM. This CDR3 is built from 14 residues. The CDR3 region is CASRYGVSKNIQYF. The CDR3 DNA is TGTGCCAGCAGGTACGGTGTTTCCAAAAACATTCAGTACTTC.

The CDR3 loop reads CASSPEQGTQPQHF. CDR3 sequence (DNA): TGCGCCAGCAGTCCAGAACAGGGGACTCAGCCCCAGCATTTT. V and J are TRBV5-1 and TRBJ1-5, with TRBD1 matching over 7 bases. CDR1 is SGHRS, CDR2 YFSETQ, per germline. Trimming at V came to 5 bases and at J to 6 bases, leaving 8 bases not matched to a gene. CDR3 length equals 14 residues.

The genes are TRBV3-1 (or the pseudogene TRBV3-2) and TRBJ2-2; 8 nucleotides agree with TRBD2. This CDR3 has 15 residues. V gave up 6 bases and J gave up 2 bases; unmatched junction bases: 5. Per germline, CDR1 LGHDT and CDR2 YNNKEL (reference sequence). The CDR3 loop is CASSQSGSNTGELFF. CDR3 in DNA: TGTGCCAGCAGTCAAAGCGGGAGTAACACCGGGGAGCTGTTTTTT.

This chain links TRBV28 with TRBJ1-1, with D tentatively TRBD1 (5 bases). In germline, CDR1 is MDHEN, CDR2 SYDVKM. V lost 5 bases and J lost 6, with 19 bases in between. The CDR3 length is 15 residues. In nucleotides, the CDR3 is TGTGCCAGCAGTCCCAATGAGGGGAGGAGAGCTGAAGCTTTCTTT. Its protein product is CASSPNEGRRAEAFF.

The CDR3 sequence: CASSPDQAGVRETQYF. CDR3 DNA: TGTGCCAGCAGCCCCGACCAAGCGGGGGTTCGAGAGACCCAGTACTTC. The rearrangement links TRBV27 to TRBJ2-5, with TRBD2 identical over 8 bases. Trimming took 6 bases from V and 4 from J; bases not matched to a gene: 13. There are 16 residues in the CDR3. Germline CDR1 and CDR2: MNHEY and SMNVEV (reference sequence).

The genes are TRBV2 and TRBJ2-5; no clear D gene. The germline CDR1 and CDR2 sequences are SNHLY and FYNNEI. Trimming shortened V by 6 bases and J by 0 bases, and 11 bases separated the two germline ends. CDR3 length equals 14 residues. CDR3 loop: CASSGRHNQETQYF. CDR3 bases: TGTGCCAGCAGCGGCCGACACAACCAAGAGACCCAGTACTTC. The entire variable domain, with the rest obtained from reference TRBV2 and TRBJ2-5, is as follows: EPEVTQTPSHQVTQMGQEVILRCVPISNHLYFYWYRQILGQKVEFLVSFYNNEISEKSEIFDDQFSVERPDGSNFTLKIRSTKLEDSAMYFCASSGRHNQETQYFGPGTRLLVL.

The CDR3 reads CASSMEGSNQPQHF. The CDR3 DNA follows: TGCGCCAGCAGCATGGAGGGGAGCAATCAGCCCCAGCATTTT. The chain joins TRBV5-1 to TRBJ1-5, with D perhaps TRBD1 (5 bases). This CDR3 contains 14 residues. V was clipped by 4 bases and J by 1 base, with 9 bases between them. CDR1 and CDR2 (germline): SGHRS, YFSETQ. Variable domain in full (rest from reference TRBV5-1 and TRBJ1-5): KAGVTQTPRYLIKTRGQQVTLSCSPISGHRSVSWYQQTPGQGLQFLFEYFSETQRNKGNFPGRFSGRQFSNSRSEMNVSTLELGDSALYLCASSMEGSNQPQHFGDGTRLSIL.

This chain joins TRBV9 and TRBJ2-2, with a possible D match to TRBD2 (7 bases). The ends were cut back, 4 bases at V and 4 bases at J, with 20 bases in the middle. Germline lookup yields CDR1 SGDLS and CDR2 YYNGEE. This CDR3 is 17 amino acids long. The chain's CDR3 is CASSPGIGGVGTGELFF. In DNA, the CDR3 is TGTGCCAGCAGCCCCGGGATAGGGGGGGTTGGCACCGGGGAGCTGTTTTTT.

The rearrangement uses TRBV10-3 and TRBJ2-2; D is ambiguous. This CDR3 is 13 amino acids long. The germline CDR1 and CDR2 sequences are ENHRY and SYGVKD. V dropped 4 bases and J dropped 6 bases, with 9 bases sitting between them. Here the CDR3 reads CAISARGSGELFF. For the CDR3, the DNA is TGTGCCATCAGTGCTCGAGGTTCCGGGGAGCTGTTTTTT.

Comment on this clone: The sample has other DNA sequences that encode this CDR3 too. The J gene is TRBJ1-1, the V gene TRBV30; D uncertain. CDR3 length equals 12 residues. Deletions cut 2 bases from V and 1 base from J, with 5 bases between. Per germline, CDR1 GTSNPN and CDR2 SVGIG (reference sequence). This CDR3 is CAWSSGNTEAFF. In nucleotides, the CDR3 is TGTGCCTGGAGTTCAGGGAACACTGAAGCTTTCTTT.

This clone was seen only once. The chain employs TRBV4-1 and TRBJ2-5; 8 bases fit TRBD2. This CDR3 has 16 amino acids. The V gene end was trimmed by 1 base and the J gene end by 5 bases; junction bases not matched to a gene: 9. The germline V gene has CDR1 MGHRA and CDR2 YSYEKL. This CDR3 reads CASSQAPAGGGETQYF. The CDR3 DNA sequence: TGCGCCAGCAGCCAAGCCCCCGCGGGGGGTGGGGAGACCCAGTACTTC.

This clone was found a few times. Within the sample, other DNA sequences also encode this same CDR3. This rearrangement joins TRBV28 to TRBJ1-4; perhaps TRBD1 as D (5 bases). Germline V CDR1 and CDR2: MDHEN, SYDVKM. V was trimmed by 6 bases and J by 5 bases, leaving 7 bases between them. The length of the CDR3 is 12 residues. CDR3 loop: CASRQGNEKLFF. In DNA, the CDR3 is TGTGCCAGCAGGCAGGGAAATGAAAAACTGTTTTTT.

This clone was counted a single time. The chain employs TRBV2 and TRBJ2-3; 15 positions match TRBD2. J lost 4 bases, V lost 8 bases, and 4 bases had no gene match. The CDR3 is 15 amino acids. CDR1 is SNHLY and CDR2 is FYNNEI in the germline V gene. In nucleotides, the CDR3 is TGTGCCAGCGGGACTAGCGGGGGGTCGTCAGATACGCAGTATTTT. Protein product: CASGTSGGSSDTQYF.

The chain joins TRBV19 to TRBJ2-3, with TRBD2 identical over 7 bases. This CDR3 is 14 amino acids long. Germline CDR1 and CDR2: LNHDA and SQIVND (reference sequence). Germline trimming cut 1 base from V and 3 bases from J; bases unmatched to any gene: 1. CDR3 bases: TGTGCCAGTAGTATAGGGCGGGGGACAGATACGCAGTATTTT. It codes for CASSIGRGTDTQYF.

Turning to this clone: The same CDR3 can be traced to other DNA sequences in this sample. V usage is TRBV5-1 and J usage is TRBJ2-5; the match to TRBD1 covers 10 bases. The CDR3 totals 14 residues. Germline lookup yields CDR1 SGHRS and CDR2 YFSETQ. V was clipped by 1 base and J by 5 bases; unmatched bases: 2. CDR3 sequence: CASSLSGQGETQYF. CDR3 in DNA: TGCGCCAGCAGCTTGTCGGGACAGGGGGAGACCCAGTACTTC. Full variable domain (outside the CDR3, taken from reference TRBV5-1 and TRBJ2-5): KAGVTQTPRYLIKTRGQQVTLSCSPISGHRSVSWYQQTPGQGLQFLFEYFSETQRNKGNFPGRFSGRQFSNSRSEMNVSTLELGDSALYLCASSLSGQGETQYFGPGTRLLVL.

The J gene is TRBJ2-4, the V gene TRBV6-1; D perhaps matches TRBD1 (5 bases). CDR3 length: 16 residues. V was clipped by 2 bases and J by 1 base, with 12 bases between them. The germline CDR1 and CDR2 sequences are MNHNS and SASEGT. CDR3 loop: CASSELARQAKNIQYF. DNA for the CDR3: TGTGCCAGCAGTGAACTGGCTAGACAGGCCAAAAACATTCAGTACTTC.

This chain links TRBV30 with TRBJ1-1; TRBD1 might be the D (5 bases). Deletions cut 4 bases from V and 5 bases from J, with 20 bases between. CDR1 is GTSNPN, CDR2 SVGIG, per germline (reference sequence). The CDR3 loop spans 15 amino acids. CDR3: CAWTRTYGLGTEAFF. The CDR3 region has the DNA TGTGCCTGGACCCGGACATATGGGTTGGGTACTGAAGCTTTCTTT.

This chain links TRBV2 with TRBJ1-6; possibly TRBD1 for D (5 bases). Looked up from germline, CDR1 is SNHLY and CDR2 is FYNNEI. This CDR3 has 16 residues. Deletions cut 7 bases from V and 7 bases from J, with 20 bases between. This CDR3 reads CASTLTRVKENSPLHF. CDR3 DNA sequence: TGTGCCAGCACCCTTACCAGGGTTAAGGAGAATTCACCCCTCCACTTT.

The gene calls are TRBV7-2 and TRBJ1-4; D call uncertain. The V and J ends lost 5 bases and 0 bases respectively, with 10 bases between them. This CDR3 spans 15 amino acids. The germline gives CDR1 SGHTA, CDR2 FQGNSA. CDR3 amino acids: CASSANVATNEKLFF. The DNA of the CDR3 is TGTGCCAGCAGCGCTAATGTTGCAACTAATGAAAAACTGTTTTTT.

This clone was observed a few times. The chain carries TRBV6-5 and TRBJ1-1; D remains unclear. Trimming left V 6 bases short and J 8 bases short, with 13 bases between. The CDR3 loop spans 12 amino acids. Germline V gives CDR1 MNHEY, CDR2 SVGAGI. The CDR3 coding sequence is TGTGCCAGCAGCCTCGCGATGCGAGAAGCTTTCTTT. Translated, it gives CASSLAMREAFF.

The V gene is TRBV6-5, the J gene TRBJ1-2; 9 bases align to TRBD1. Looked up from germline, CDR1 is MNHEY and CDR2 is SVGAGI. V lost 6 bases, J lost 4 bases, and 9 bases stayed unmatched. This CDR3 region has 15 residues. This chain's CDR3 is CASSRLQGAAYGYTF. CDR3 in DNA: TGTGCCAGCAGCCGATTACAGGGGGCAGCCTATGGCTACACCTTC.

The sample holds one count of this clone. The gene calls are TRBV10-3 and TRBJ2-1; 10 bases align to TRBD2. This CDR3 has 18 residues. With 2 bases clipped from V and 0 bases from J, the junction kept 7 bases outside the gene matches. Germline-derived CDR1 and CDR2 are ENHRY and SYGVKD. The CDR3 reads CAISEGWTSGYSYNEQFF. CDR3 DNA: TGTGCCATCAGTGAGGGGTGGACTAGCGGTTACTCCTACAATGAGCAGTTCTTC.

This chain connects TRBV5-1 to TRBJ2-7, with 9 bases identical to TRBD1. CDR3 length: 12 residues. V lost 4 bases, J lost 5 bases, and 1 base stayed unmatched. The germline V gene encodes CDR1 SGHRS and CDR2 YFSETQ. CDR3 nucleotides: TGCGCCAGCAGCGGGACAGGGAACGAGCAGTACTTC. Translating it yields CASSGTGNEQYF. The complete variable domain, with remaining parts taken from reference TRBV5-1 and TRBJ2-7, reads KAGVTQTPRYLIKTRGQQVTLSCSPISGHRSVSWYQQTPGQGLQFLFEYFSETQRNKGNFPGRFSGRQFSNSRSEMNVSTLELGDSALYLCASSGTGNEQYFGPGTRLTVT.

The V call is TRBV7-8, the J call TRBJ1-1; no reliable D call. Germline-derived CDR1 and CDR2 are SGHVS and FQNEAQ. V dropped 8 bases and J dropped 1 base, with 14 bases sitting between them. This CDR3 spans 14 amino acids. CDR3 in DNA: TGTGCCAGCCACTTTCGAGCGGGGAACACTGAAGCTTTCTTT. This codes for CASHFRAGNTEAFF.